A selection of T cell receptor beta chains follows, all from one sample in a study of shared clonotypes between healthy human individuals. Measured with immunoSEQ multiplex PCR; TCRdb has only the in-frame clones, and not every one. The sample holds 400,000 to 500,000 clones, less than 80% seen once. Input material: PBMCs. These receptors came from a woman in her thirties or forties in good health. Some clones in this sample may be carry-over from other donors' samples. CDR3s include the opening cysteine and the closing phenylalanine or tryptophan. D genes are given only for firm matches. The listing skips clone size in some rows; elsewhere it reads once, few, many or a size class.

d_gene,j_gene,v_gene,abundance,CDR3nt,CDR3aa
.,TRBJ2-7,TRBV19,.,TGTGCCAGTAGTATAGGAGTCAGGGCGCGTGAGCAGTACTTC,CASSIGVRAREQYF
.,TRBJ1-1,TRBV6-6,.,TGTGCCAGCAGTTACCTAAGACAGGATGGAGCTTTCTTT,CASSYLRQDGAFF
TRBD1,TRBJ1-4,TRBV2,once,TGTGCCAGCAGGGAAGAACCGCAGGGGGCGAGGACTGAAAAACTGTTTTTT,CASREEPQGARTEKLFF
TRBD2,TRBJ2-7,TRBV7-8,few,TGTGCCAGCAGCTCCGGGACTAGCGGGGATCTTTACGAGCAGTACTTC,CASSSGTSGDLYEQYF
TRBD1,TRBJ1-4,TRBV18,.,TGTGCCAGCTCACTGAATGGACAGGGGGCAAATGAAAAACTGTTTTTT,CASSLNGQGANEKLFF
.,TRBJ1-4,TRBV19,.,TGTGCCAGTAGTATAGATCCGCAGGGGATGGAAAAACTGTTTTTT,CASSIDPQGMEKLFF
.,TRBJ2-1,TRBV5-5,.,TGTGCCAGCAGCTTGGCTGGGGGCCTCGATGAGCAGTTCTTC,CASSLAGGLDEQFF
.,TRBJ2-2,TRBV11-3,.,TGTGCCAGCAGTCCCCGGACGACCGGGGAGCTGTTTTTT,CASSPRTTGELFF
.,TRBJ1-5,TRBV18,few,TGTGCCAGCTCACCAAGGGAGGATCAGCCCCAGCATTTT,CASSPREDQPQHF
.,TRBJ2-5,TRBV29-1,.,TGCAGCGTTGAAGACACAGGACCAGAGACCCAGTACTTC,CSVEDTGPETQYF
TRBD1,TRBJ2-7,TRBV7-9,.,TGTGCCAGCAGTAGAGGTAGGGGGGACAGGTATTACGAGCAGTACTTC,CASSRGRGDRYYEQYF
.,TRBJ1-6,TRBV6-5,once,TGTGCCAGCGGGACGGGAAATTCACCCCTCCACTTT,CASGTGNSPLHF
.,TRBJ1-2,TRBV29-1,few,TGCAGCGTTGAAAGACAGTTCTATGGCTACACCTTC,CSVERQFYGYTF
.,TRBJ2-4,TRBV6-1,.,TGTGCCAGCAGTGAAAGCTGGGGAGCCAAAAACATTCAGTACTTC,CASSESWGAKNIQYF
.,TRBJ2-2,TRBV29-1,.,TGCAGCGTTGGGAGGAGGCCGAACACCGGGGAGCTGTTTTTT,CSVGRRPNTGELFF
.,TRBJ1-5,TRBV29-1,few,TGCAGCGTTGGCTCGTTGGATCAGCCCCAGCATTTT,CSVGSLDQPQHF